This is a list of T cell receptor beta chains from one sample in a study of tumor-infiltrating lymphocytes in primary liver carcinoma. In TCRdb, the multiplex PCR reads were re-called with MiXCR into one record per CDR3 protein. The sample records 99,000 or so distinct CDR3 sequences, around two thirds being singletons. The material sequenced was liver tumor tissue from sampling region 5. The receptors come from a woman in her sixties with primary liver carcinoma and hepatitis B virus infection. CDR3s include the opening cysteine and the closing phenylalanine or tryptophan. D genes are given only for firm matches. Not all rows give a size; the values are once, few, many and, for expanded clones, a class.

- | TRBJ1-2 | - | TRBV29-1 | TGCAGCGCCGGCCAGGGAGCTCAGAAGGGCGGCTACACCTTC | CSAGQGAQKGGYTF
once | TRBJ2-7 | - | TRBV11-2 | TGTGCCAGTAGCTTAGATTGGGCGGAGGGAAGCCGGCAGTACTTC | CASSLDWAEGSRQYF
few | TRBJ2-7 | TRBD2 | TRBV28 | TGTGCCAGCAGACCTACAACCGGGACTAGTAACGAGCAGTACTTC | CASRPTTGTSNEQYF
- | TRBJ2-2 | - | TRBV4-1 | TGCGCCAACAGCCAAGTGGACATGAGATTTCCGACCGGGGATCTGTTTTTT | CANSQVDMRFPTGDLFF
- | TRBJ2-2 | - | TRBV11-2 | TGTGTCAGCAGCCCTCCTCAAGGACCGACCAGGGAGCTGTTTTTT | CVSSPPQGPTRELFF
- | TRBJ1-5 | TRBD1 | TRBV6-6 | TGTGCCAACAGTTTCAGACAGGGCTGCAATCAGCCCCAGCATTTT | CANSFRQGCNQPQHF
many | TRBJ1-2 | - | TRBV6-1 | TGTGCCAGCCTGGGACATAGAGACGGATATGGCTACACCTTC | CASLGHRDGYGYTF
- | TRBJ2-7 | - | TRBV29-1 | TGCAACGCCAGAATGGACAGGGAGGGCTACGAGCAGTACTTC | CNARMDREGYEQYF
- | TRBJ2-3 | - | TRBV5-6 | TGTGCCAGCAGCTACAGAAATACGCAGTATTTT | CASSYRNTQYF
- | TRBJ1-1 | - | TRBV6-5 | TGTGCCAGCAATTGGAGACCGGGAGCTGAAGCTTTCTTC | CASNWRPGAEAFF
many | TRBJ2-7 | - | TRBV6-5 | TGTGCCAGCAGTTCCAATACCGGGACACCAGCTATGGAGCAGTACTTC | CASSSNTGTPAMEQYF